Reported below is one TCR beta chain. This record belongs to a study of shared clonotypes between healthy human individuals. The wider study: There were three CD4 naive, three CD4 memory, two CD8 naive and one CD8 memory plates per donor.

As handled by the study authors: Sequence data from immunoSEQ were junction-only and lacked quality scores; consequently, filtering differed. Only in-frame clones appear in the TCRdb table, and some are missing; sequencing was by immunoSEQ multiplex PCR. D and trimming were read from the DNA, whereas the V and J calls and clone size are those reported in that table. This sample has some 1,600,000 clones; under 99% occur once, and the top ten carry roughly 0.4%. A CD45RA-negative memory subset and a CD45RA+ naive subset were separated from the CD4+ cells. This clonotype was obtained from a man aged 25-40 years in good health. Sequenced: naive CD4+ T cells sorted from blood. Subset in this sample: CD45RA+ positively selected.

For the CDR3, the DNA is TGTGCCAGCACCCGGGACAGCTTGAACACTGAAGCTTTCTTT. It specifies CASTRDSLNTEAFF. The V gene is TRBV6-1, the J gene TRBJ1-1; 7 positions match TRBD1. Trimming took 7 bases from V and 0 from J; bases not matched to a gene: 5. CDR3 length equals 14 residues. The germline V gene encodes CDR1 MNHNS and CDR2 SASEGT.